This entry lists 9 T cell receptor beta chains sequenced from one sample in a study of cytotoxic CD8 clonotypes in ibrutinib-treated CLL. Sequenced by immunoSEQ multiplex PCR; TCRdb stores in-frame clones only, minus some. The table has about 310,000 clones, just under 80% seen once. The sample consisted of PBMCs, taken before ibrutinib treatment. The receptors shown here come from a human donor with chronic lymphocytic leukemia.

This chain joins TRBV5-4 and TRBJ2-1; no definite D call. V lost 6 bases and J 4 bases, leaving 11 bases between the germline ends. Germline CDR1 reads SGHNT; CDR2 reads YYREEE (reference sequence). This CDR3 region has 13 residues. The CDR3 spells CASTPPNYNEQFF. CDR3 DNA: TGTGCCAGCACCCCCCCGAATTACAATGAGCAGTTCTTC.

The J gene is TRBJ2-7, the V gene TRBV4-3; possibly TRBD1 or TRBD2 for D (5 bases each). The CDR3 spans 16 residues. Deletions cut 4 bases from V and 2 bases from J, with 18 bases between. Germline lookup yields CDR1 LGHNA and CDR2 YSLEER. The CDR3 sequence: CASSPGTEFRTYEQYF. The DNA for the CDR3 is TGCGCCAGCAGCCCAGGGACGGAATTTAGGACCTACGAGCAGTACTTC.

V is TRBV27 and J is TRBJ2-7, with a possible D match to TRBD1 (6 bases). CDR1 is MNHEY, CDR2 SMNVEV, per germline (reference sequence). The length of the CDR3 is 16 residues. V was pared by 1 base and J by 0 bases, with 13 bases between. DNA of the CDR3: TGTGCCAGCAGTTTATTGGGGCAGGGGAGCTCCTACGAGCAGTACTTC. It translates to CASSLLGQGSSYEQYF.

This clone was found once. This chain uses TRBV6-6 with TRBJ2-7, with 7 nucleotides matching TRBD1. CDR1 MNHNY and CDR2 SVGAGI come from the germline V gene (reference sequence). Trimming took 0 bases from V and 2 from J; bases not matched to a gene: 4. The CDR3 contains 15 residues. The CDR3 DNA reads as TGTGCCAGCAGTTACTCCGGGACAGAGACCTACGAGCAGTACTTC. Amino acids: CASSYSGTETYEQYF.

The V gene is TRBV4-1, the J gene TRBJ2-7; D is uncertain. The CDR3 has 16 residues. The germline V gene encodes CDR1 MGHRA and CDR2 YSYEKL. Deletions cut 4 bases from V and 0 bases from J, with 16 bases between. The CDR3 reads CASSRSIGPGSYEQYF. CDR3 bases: TGCGCCAGCAGCCGAAGCATCGGGCCAGGCTCCTACGAGCAGTACTTC.

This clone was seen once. The DNA of the CDR3 is TGTGCCTCACGGCCTTTCGGAAACTATGGCTACACCTTC. Protein sequence: CASRPFGNYGYTF. The chain links TRBV30 to TRBJ1-2; D gene unclear. The V and J ends lost 7 bases and 2 bases respectively, with 14 bases between them. The CDR3 consists of 13 residues. Per germline, CDR1 GTSNPN and CDR2 SVGIG (reference sequence).

The CDR3 sequence: CASSLTIRTSGSTGELFF. The CDR3 region has the DNA TGTGCCAGCAGCTTAACTATACGGACTAGCGGGAGCACCGGGGAGCTGTTTTTT. V usage is TRBV11-2 and J usage is TRBJ2-2, with 13 bases matching TRBD2. Germline CDR1 reads SGHAT; CDR2 reads FQNNGV. V lost 2 bases to trimming and J lost 4 bases; unmatched junction nucleotides: 7. This CDR3 is 18 amino acids long.

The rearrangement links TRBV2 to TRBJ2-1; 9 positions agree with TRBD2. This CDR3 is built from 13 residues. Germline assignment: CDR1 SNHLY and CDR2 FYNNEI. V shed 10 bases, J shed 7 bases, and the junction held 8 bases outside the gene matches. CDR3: CATPGTSSNEQFF. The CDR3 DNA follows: TGTGCCACCCCCGGGACTAGCAGTAATGAGCAGTTCTTC.

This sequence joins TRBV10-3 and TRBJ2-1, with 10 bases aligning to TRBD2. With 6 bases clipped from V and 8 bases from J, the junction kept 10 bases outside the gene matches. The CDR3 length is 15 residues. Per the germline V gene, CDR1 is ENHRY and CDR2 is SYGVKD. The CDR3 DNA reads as TGTGCCATCAGCCCCACTAGCGGGATTTTTGATGAGCAGTTCTTC. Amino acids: CAISPTSGIFDEQFF.